The rows below give T cell receptor beta chains drawn from one sample of a study of blood T cell repertoires in COVID-19. Only in-frame clones appear in the TCRdb table, and some are missing; sequencing was by immunoSEQ multiplex PCR. This table holds roughly 220,000 clones, 84% found once. Sequenced material: PBMCs or T cells enriched from blood (not recorded which). These receptor sequences come from a woman aged 40 to 55 who had recovered from COVID-19. Each CDR3 is given with its conserved first and last residue. The D gene is left open where the match is weak. Only some rows state a clone size, as once, few, many or a class for expanded clones.

CDR3 protein	CDR3 DNA	clone size	V gene	J gene	D gene
CASTPGQGVNTGELFF	TGTGCCAGTACCCCCGGACAGGGTGTAAACACCGGGGAGCTGTTTTTT	.	TRBV19	TRBJ2-2	TRBD1
CASSQADSRTGNTIYF	TGCGCCAGCAGCCAAGCGGACAGCAGAACTGGAAACACCATATATTTT	many	TRBV4-1	TRBJ1-3	.
CASSLGRDRVTDTQYF	TGTGCCAGCAGCTTAGGCCGGGACAGGGTCACAGATACGCAGTATTTT	once	TRBV11-2	TRBJ2-3	TRBD1
CASSQSLAGGTDTQYF	TGCGCCAGCAGCCAATCACTAGCGGGAGGCACAGATACGCAGTATTTT	.	TRBV4-1	TRBJ2-3	TRBD2
CASSLNQGFGELFF	TGTGCCAGCAGCTTAAATCAGGGCTTCGGGGAGCTGTTTTTT	once	TRBV7-2	TRBJ2-2	.
CASSLSGAKNIQYF	TGTGCCAGCAGTTTATCGGGAGCCAAAAACATTCAGTACTTC	.	TRBV28	TRBJ2-4	.
CAISAGYNSPLHF	TGTGCCATCTCTGCGGGGTATAATTCACCCCTCCACTTT	.	TRBV10-3	TRBJ1-6	.
CASNLRGGTEAFF	TGTGCCAGCAACCTACGAGGGGGCACTGAAGCTTTCTTT	.	TRBV7-2	TRBJ1-1	.
CSVSVSGQPQHF	TGCAGCGTGTCAGTATCGGGACAGCCCCAGCATTTT	.	TRBV29-1	TRBJ1-5	.
CASSFGNTIYF	TGTGCCAGCAGTTTTGGCAACACCATATATTTT	.	TRBV12-3/TRBV12-4	TRBJ1-3	.
CASSQPTGGKGTQYF	TGTGCCAGCAGCCAACCTACAGGGGGAAAAGGGACCCAGTACTTC	.	TRBV3-1/TRBV3-2	TRBJ2-5	TRBD1
CATTAGGNEKLFF	TGTGCCACCACAGCGGGAGGTAATGAAAAACTGTTTTTT	.	TRBV15	TRBJ1-4	.
CASSQSARIQETQYF	TGTGCCAGCAGCCAGTCAGCGCGAATCCAAGAGACCCAGTACTTC	.	TRBV4-2	TRBJ2-5	.
CASREGGGKNIQYF	TGTGCCAGCAGAGAAGGGGGGGGCAAAAACATTCAGTACTTC	.	TRBV6-1	TRBJ2-4	.
CASSLLGGTEAFF	TGTGCCAGCAGCTTGTTAGGGGGCACTGAAGCTTTCTTT	.	TRBV5-6	TRBJ1-1	.
CSVAGDVTYNEQFF	TGCAGCGTTGCGGGAGACGTGACCTACAATGAGCAGTTCTTC	.	TRBV29-1	TRBJ2-1	.
CASSQVLGRGYEQYF	TGTGCCAGCAGCCAAGTTCTGGGCAGGGGCTACGAGCAGTACTTC	few	TRBV3-1/TRBV3-2	TRBJ2-7	.
CASGGGYEQYF	TGTGCCAGTGGGGGAGGTTACGAGCAGTACTTC	.	TRBV28	TRBJ2-7	.
CASSERNRVGETQYF	TGTGCCAGCAGTGAGCGGAACAGGGTCGGGGAGACCCAGTACTTC	.	TRBV28	TRBJ2-5	.
CASSSGTSNYEQYF	TGCGCCAGCAGCTCCGGGACTAGCAACTACGAGCAGTACTTC	.	TRBV10-1	TRBJ2-7	TRBD2
CASSVYGTDNYGYTF	TGTGCCAGCAGCGTATACGGGACAGATAACTATGGCTACACCTTC	.	TRBV9	TRBJ1-2	TRBD1
CARGGSTYNEQFF	TGTGCCAGAGGGGGCTCCACCTACAATGAGCAGTTCTTC	.	TRBV2	TRBJ2-1	TRBD1
CASSPTWRSYNEQFF	TGTGCCAGCAGCCCGACTTGGCGCTCCTACAATGAGCAGTTCTTC	few	TRBV7-9	TRBJ2-1	.
CASSISGGGDTQYF	TGTGCCAGTAGTATTAGCGGGGGGGGAGATACGCAGTATTTT	once	TRBV19	TRBJ2-3	TRBD2
CASRRDRRYGYTF	TGTGCCAGCAGAAGGGACAGAAGGTATGGCTACACCTTC	.	TRBV6-5	TRBJ1-2	TRBD1
CSVEERLVGETQYF	TGCAGCGTTGAAGAAAGGCTAGTGGGAGAGACCCAGTACTTC	.	TRBV29-1	TRBJ2-5	.
CASSLAGGPSYEQYF	TGTGCCAGCAGCCTAGCGGGAGGGCCATCCTACGAGCAGTACTTC	.	TRBV7-9	TRBJ2-7	TRBD2
CASRGGGPAFF	TGTGCCAGCAGAGGAGGAGGCCCAGCTTTCTTT	few	TRBV2	TRBJ1-1	.
CASSQVSPGGTEAFF	TGCGCCAGCAGCCAAGTAAGCCCAGGGGGCACTGAAGCTTTCTTT	.	TRBV4-3	TRBJ1-1	TRBD1
CASTRTAYGYTF	TGTGCCAGCACCAGGACAGCCTATGGCTACACCTTC	.	TRBV9	TRBJ1-2	.
CASSPRTASSGNTIYF	TGTGCCAGCAGCCCCCGGACAGCCAGCTCTGGAAACACCATATATTTT	.	TRBV7-8	TRBJ1-3	.
CASSPNVRGSEAFF	TGTGCCAGCAGCCCCAACGTAAGGGGCTCTGAAGCTTTCTTT	once	TRBV7-9	TRBJ1-1	.
CASSSPTDSLKGEQFF	TGTGCCAGCAGTTCGCCAACGGACAGCTTAAAGGGTGAGCAGTTCTTC	.	TRBV28	TRBJ2-1	.
CSVLHTGFTDTQYF	TGCAGCGTTCTACACACAGGGTTCACAGATACGCAGTATTTT	once	TRBV29-1	TRBJ2-3	.
CASSLSGQGGSNYGYTF	TGTGCCAGCAGTTTAAGCGGACAGGGGGGTTCTAACTATGGCTACACCTTC	once	TRBV28	TRBJ1-2	TRBD1
CASSNWGGNQETQYF	TGCGCCAGCAGCAATTGGGGGGGCAACCAAGAGACCCAGTACTTC	.	TRBV5-1	TRBJ2-5	.
CASSSPGQGWDSPLHF	TGTGCCAGCAGCAGCCCGGGACAGGGATGGGATTCACCCCTCCACTTT	once	TRBV5-4	TRBJ1-6	TRBD1
CASSFRENTEAFF	TGTGCCAGCAGCTTTCGGGAGAACACTGAAGCTTTCTTT	.	TRBV7-9	TRBJ1-1	.
CASSLAIGDSYNSPLHF	TGTGCCAGCAGCTTAGCGATCGGGGATTCCTATAATTCACCCCTCCACTTT	.	TRBV7-8	TRBJ1-6	.
CASSPGQGDYGYTF	TGTGCCAGCTCACCGGGACAGGGTGACTATGGCTACACCTTC	.	TRBV18	TRBJ1-2	TRBD1
CASSSRTALVYNEQFF	TGTGCCAGCAGTTCTCGGACAGCTCTCGTTTACAATGAGCAGTTCTTC	once	TRBV28	TRBJ2-1	.
CASTKRLGAGNSPLHF	TGTGCCAGCACCAAAAGGTTAGGGGCTGGGAATTCACCCCTCCACTTT	.	TRBV27	TRBJ1-6	.
CASSQARFLAGGPNNEQFF	TGCGCCAGCAGCCAAGCCCGATTCTTAGCGGGAGGGCCCAACAATGAGCAGTTCTTC	.	TRBV4-1	TRBJ2-1	TRBD2
CASSPLAGGTSTDTQYF	TGTGCCAGCTCACCCCTCGCGGGAGGGACTAGCACAGATACGCAGTATTTT	.	TRBV18	TRBJ2-3	TRBD2
CASSTSTEETQYF	TGTGCCAGCAGCACCTCAACGGAAGAGACCCAGTACTTC	.	TRBV7-9	TRBJ2-5	.
CASTGQTNTEAFF	TGTGCCAGCACCGGACAGACCAACACTGAAGCTTTCTTT	.	TRBV3-1/TRBV3-2	TRBJ1-1	.